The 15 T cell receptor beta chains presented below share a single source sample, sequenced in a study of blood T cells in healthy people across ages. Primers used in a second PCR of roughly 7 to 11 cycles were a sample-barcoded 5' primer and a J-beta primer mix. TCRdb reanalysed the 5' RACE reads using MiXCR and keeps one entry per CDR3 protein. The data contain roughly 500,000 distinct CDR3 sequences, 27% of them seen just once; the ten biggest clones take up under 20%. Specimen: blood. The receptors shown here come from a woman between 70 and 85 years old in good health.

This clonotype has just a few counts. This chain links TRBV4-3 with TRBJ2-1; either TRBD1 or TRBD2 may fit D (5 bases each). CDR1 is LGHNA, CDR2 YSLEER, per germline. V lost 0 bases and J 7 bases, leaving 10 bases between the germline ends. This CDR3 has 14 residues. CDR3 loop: CASSQDGTRNEQFF. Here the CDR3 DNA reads TGCGCCAGCAGCCAAGATGGGACCCGAAATGAGCAGTTCTTC.

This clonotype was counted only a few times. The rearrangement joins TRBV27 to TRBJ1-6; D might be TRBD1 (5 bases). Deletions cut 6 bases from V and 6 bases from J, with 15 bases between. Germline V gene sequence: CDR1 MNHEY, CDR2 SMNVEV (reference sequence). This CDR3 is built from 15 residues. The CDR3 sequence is CASSINRDLNSPLHF. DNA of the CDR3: TGTGCCAGCAGCATAAACCGGGACCTTAATTCACCCCTCCACTTT.

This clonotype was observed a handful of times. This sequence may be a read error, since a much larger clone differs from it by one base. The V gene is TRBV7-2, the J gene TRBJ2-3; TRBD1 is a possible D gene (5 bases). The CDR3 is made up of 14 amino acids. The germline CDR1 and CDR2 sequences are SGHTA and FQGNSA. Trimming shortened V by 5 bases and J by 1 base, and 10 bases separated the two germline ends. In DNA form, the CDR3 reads TGTGCCAGCAGCCAAGGCAGGGGCACAGATACGCAGTATTTT. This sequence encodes CASSQGRGTDTQYF.

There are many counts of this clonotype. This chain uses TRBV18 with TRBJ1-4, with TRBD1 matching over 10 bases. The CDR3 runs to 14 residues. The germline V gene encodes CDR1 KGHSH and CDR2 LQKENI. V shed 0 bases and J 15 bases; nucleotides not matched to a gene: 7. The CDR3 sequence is CASSPPETGGRMFF. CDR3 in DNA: TGTGCCAGCTCACCACCGGAGACAGGGGGCAGGATGTTTTTT.

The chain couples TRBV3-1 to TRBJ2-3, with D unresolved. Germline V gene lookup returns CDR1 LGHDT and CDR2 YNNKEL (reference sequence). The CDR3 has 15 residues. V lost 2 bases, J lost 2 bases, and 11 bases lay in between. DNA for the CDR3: TGTGCCAGCAGCCAACGACCTAGAGACACAGATACGCAGTATTTT. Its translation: CASSQRPRDTDTQYF.

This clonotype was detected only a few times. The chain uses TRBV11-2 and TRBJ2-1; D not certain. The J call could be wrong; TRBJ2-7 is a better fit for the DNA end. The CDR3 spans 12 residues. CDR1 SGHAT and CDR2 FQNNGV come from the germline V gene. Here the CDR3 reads CASSAYSYEQYF. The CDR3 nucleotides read TGTGCCAGCTCCGCCTATAGTTACGAGCAGTACTTC.

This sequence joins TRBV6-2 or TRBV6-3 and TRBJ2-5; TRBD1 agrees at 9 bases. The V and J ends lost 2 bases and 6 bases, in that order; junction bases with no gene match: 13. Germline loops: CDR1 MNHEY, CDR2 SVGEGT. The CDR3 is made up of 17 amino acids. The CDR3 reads CASSYLPRQGGMKTQYF. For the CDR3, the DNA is TGTGCCAGCAGTTACCTCCCCCGACAGGGGGGAATGAAGACCCAGTACTTC.

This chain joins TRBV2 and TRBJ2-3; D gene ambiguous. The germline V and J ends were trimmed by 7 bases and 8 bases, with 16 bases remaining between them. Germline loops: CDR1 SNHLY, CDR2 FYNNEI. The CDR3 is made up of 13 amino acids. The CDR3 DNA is TGTGCCAGCAAAATGCTCGCCCCGGGTACGCAGTATTTT. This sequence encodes CASKMLAPGTQYF. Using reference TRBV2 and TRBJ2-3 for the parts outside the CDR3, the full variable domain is EPEVTQTPSHQVTQMGQEVILRCVPISNHLYFYWYRQILGQKVEFLVSFYNNEISEKSEIFDDQFSVERPDGSNFTLKIRSTKLEDSAMYFCASKMLAPGTQYFGPGTRLTVL.

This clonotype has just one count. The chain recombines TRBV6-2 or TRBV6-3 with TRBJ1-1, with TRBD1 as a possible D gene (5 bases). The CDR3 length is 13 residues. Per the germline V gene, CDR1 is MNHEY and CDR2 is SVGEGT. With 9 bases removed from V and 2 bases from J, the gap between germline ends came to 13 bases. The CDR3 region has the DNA TGTGCCAGAAATTCCCGGGACAACACTGAAGCTTTCTTT. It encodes CARNSRDNTEAFF.

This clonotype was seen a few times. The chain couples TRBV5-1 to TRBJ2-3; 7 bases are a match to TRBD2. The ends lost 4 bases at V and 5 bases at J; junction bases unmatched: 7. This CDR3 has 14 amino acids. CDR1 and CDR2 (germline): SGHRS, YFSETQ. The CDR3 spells CASSPVAGVDTQYF. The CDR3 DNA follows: TGCGCCAGCAGCCCAGTCGCGGGAGTAGATACGCAGTATTTT.

CDR3 region: CSARQGLKQFF. The DNA for the CDR3 is TGCAGTGCTAGACAGGGACTTAAGCAGTTCTTC. The J gene is TRBJ2-1, the V gene TRBV20-1; D is perhaps TRBD2 (6 bases). The CDR3 loop spans 11 amino acids. Germline V gene sequence: CDR1 DFQATT, CDR2 SNEGSKA (reference sequence). V was pared by 2 bases and J by 11 bases, with 10 bases between.

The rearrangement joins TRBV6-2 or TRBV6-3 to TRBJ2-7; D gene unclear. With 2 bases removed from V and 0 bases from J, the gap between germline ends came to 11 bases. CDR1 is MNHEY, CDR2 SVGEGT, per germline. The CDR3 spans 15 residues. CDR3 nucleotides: TGTGCCAGCAGTTACAACCGGGCTAGCTCCTACGAGCAGTACTTC. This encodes CASSYNRASSYEQYF.

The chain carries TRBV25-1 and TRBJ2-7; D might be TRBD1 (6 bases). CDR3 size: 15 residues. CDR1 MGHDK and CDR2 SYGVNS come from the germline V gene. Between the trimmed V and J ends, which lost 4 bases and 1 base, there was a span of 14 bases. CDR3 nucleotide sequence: TGTGCCAGCAGTGTTTCGGGGCAGGGGTCCTACGAGCAGTACTTC. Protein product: CASSVSGQGSYEQYF.

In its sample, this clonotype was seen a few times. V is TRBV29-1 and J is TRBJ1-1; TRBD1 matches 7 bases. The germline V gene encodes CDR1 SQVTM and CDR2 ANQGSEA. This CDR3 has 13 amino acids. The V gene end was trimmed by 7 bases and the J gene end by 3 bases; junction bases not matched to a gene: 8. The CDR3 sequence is CSANRGGYTEAFF. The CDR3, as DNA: TGCAGCGCCAACAGGGGAGGGTACACTGAAGCTTTCTTT.

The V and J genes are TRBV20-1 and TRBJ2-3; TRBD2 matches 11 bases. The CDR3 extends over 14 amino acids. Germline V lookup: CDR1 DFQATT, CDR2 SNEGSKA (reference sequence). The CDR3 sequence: CRLAGGPVTDTQYF. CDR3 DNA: TGCAGGTTAGCGGGGGGGCCAGTCACGGATACGCAGTATTTT.